This T cell receptor (beta chain) was sequenced in a study of beta chain features in type 1 diabetes. The whole isolated RNA underwent reverse transcription, so sequencing captured expressed TCRB transcripts. The assay was immunoSEQ multiplex PCR, and TCRdb's table has in-frame clones only and misses some. The sample holds approximately 150,000 clones, 9% seen once. This CDR3 region has 12 residues. The germline CDR1 and CDR2 sequences are SNHLY and FYNNEI. The ends lost 10 bases at V and 4 bases at J; junction bases unmatched: 5. Findings and limits, study-wide: Shortening of TCRB CDR3s, moderate but significant, appeared in all four CD4+ subsets of Type 1 diabetes patients.

This clone was observed a few times. As yet, its antigen is unknown. The sequenced material came from central memory CD4+ T cells from blood. The receptor was derived from a man aged 30 to 45 with type 1 diabetes. V usage is TRBV2 and J usage is TRBJ2-7, with TRBD2 matching 9 bases. The CDR3 DNA reads TGTGCCACCTCGGCGGGGGGGTACGAGCAGTACTTC. Its protein product is CATSAGGYEQYF.